This TCR beta chain is drawn from a study of blood T cell repertoires in COVID-19. Study information: The origin of the acute and convalescent COVID-19 samples was the United States, Italy and Spain. In each case, the material was cDNA or gDNA derived from T cells, B-cell-depleted T cells, or PBMCs.

The V gene's germline CDR1 is LNHDA and CDR2 SQIVND (reference sequence). The CDR3 totals 12 residues. Trimming shortened V by 5 bases and J by 9 bases, and 11 bases separated the two germline ends. In the authors' workflow: Amplifying reference gene primers gave estimates of nucleated cell counts. Generated by immunoSEQ multiplex PCR, the TCRdb table keeps only in-frame clones and is missing some. The DNA was the basis for D and trimming; V, J and clone size are from that table. The sample has about 260,000 clones; about 85% are singletons. The sample was peripheral blood. The receptor was isolated from a man aged 60 to 75 with acute or convalescent COVID-19. V is TRBV19 and J is TRBJ1-5, with D unresolved. The CDR3 sequence: CASSPVHGPQHF. In DNA, the CDR3 is TGTGCCAGTAGTCCGGTTCATGGGCCCCAGCATTTT.